This TCR beta chain was identified in a study of T cell responses to AZD1222 COVID-19 vaccine. This CDR3 region has 12 residues. The V end was cut by 2 bases, the J end by 6 bases, with 5 bases between. The germline V gene has CDR1 MDHEN and CDR2 SYDVKM. This clone came up a few times. Its antigen is still unknown. Findings and limits, study-wide: Increased Spike-specific TCR breadth and depth were observed after two AZD1222 doses.

TCRdb's copy holds only in-frame clones and misses some; the assay was immunoSEQ multiplex PCR. The sample contains over 130,000 clones, about 94% of which appear only once. This specimen consisted of peripheral blood, obtained 28 days after the second AZD1222 dose. The sequence derives from an adult who received the AZD1222 COVID-19 vaccine. The chain uses TRBV28 and TRBJ2-1; D is unresolved. CDR3 bases: TGTGCCAGCAGTTTAGGGTTCAATGAGCAGTTCTTC. It is translated as CASSLGFNEQFF.